The 30 T cell receptor beta chains below all came from one sample that was sequenced in a study of T cells in narcolepsy. Assay used: immunoSEQ multiplex PCR; TCRdb lists only in-frame clones, some missing. The table lists roughly 25,000 clones, approximately 85% of them singletons. The sample comprised CD45RA- memory CD4+ T cells from PBMCs. The receptors come from a human donor with narcolepsy.

The chain recombines TRBV28 with TRBJ2-1, with D hard to call. Trimming shortened V by 6 bases and J by 0 bases, and 15 bases separated the two germline ends. This CDR3 comprises 16 residues. Germline CDR1 reads MDHEN; CDR2 reads SYDVKM. CDR3 in amino acids: CASRRRLLSSYNEQFF. Written as DNA, the CDR3 is TGTGCCAGCAGACGCCGACTTCTGAGCTCCTACAATGAGCAGTTCTTC.

V and J are TRBV9 and TRBJ1-3, with 10 bases identical to TRBD1. With 0 bases clipped from V and 2 bases from J, the junction kept 5 bases outside the gene matches. Per the germline V gene, CDR1 is SGDLS and CDR2 is YYNGEE. The CDR3 totals 17 residues. Written as DNA, the CDR3 is TGTGCCAGCAGCGTAGCCCCGGGGACAGGGGCTGGAAACACCATATATTTT. Protein: CASSVAPGTGAGNTIYF.

Remarks on this clone: Different DNA sequences within this sample yield the same CDR3. The chain employs TRBV5-6 and TRBJ2-5; 9 bases fit TRBD1. Germline lookup yields CDR1 SGHDT and CDR2 YYEEEE. The CDR3 consists of 16 residues. With V trimmed by 4 bases and J by 6 bases, 13 bases remained unmatched. The CDR3 sequence: CASSGLRMGQGKTQYF. As DNA, the CDR3 is TGTGCCAGCAGCGGCCTTCGCATGGGACAGGGAAAGACCCAGTACTTC. The variable domain in full, with the rest retrieved from reference TRBV5-6 and TRBJ2-5, is DAGVTQSPTHLIKTRGQQVTLRCSPKSGHDTVSWYQQALGQGPQFIFQYYEEEERQRGNFPDRFSGHQFPNYSSELNVNALLLGDSALYLCASSGLRMGQGKTQYFGPGTRLLVL.

V and J are TRBV6-5 and TRBJ2-7, with TRBD1 matching 7 bases. The CDR3 covers 15 residues. Germline V gene lookup returns CDR1 MNHEY and CDR2 SVGAGI. V lost 6 bases and J lost 1; bases outside the gene matches: 9. Written as DNA, the CDR3 is TGTGCCAGCAGAAAAGACAGGGCATCGTCCTACGAGCAGTACTTC. Protein product: CASRKDRASSYEQYF.

The rearrangement joins TRBV6-4 to TRBJ2-1; 13 positions agree with TRBD2. V lost 5 bases to trimming and J lost 6 bases; unmatched junction nucleotides: 7. The germline V gene encodes CDR1 MRHNA and CDR2 SNTAGT. The CDR3 consists of 16 residues. In DNA form, the CDR3 reads TGTGCCAGCAGTCTAACGACTAGCGGGAGGTTCAATGAGCAGTTCTTC. Encoded protein: CASSLTTSGRFNEQFF.

The chain links TRBV5-1 to TRBJ2-1; the match to TRBD1 covers 8 bases. The germline CDR1 and CDR2 sequences are SGHRS and YFSETQ. The ends lost 4 bases at V and 9 bases at J; junction bases unmatched: 6. This CDR3 is 13 amino acids long. The CDR3 sequence is CASSKDRDGEQFF. The CDR3 DNA reads TGCGCCAGCAGCAAGGACAGGGACGGTGAGCAGTTCTTC.

The CDR3 region has the DNA TGTGCCAGCAGTGAATCGAGCGGGAGATACAATGAGCAGTTCTTC. This gives the protein CASSESSGRYNEQFF. The V call is TRBV6-1, the J call TRBJ2-1, with 8 bases aligning to TRBD2. Germline V gene data show CDR1 as MNHNS and CDR2 as SASEGT. The V segment lost 2 bases and the J segment 4 bases; nucleotides outside the gene matches: 4. CDR3 length equals 15 residues.

The rearrangement joins TRBV14 to TRBJ2-7; perhaps TRBD2 as D (7 bases). The germline V and J ends were trimmed by 4 bases and 0 bases, with 16 bases remaining between them. Germline V gene sequence: CDR1 SGHDN, CDR2 FVKESK. The CDR3 loop spans 16 amino acids. The chain's CDR3 is CASSPLGGDISYEQYF. The CDR3 DNA reads as TGTGCCAGCAGCCCCTTGGGGGGGGACATCTCCTACGAGCAGTACTTC.

The sample holds a few counts of this clone. J is TRBJ2-1 and V is TRBV5-1, with 8 nucleotides matching TRBD2. Germline V gene sequence: CDR1 SGHRS, CDR2 YFSETQ. The junction had 7 bases not matched to a gene; V was cut back by 0 bases and J by 5 bases. The CDR3 is 16 amino acids. The CDR3 sequence: CASSLATREEHNEQFF. For the CDR3, the DNA is TGCGCCAGCAGCTTGGCCACGCGGGAGGAACACAATGAGCAGTTCTTC.

The V gene is TRBV25-1, the J gene TRBJ2-5, with D perhaps matching TRBD1 (5 bases). The last part of the DNA fits TRBJ2-7 better; the J call may be wrong. This CDR3 is 12 amino acids long. The germline CDR1 and CDR2 sequences are MGHDK and SYGVNS. DNA for the CDR3: TGTGCCAGCAGTGATCTCCAGGGCGAGCAGTACTTC. This encodes CASSDLQGEQYF.

This clone was recorded a few times. This chain joins TRBV7-2 and TRBJ2-5, with TRBD2 matching 7 bases. The CDR3 runs 15 residues. Germline-derived CDR1 and CDR2 are SGHTA and FQGNSA. Trimming removed 3 bases from V and 5 bases from J; junction bases left unmatched: 9. As DNA, the CDR3 is TGTGCCAGCAGCTTCACGACTAGCCGGGGGGAGACCCAGTACTTC. It translates to CASSFTTSRGETQYF.

The rearrangement uses TRBV5-6 and TRBJ2-5; 8 nucleotides align to TRBD1. V trimming: 5 bases; J trimming: 5 bases; junction bases outside the gene matches: 11. Germline CDR1 and CDR2: SGHDT and YYEEEE. The CDR3 runs 15 residues. The CDR3 here is CASSRTGSEWETQYF. Here the CDR3 DNA reads TGTGCCAGCAGTCGGACAGGGTCTGAATGGGAGACCCAGTACTTC.

This sequence joins TRBV27 and TRBJ2-2, with D perhaps TRBD2 (7 bases). Germline V lookup: CDR1 MNHEY, CDR2 SMNVEV (reference sequence). V was shortened by 7 bases and J by 1 base, with 16 bases between the two germline ends. The CDR3 runs to 16 residues. CDR3 nucleotide sequence: TGTGCCAGCACCCGAGGGGGGGCTTGGAACACCGGGGAGCTGTTTTTT. Translation gives CASTRGGAWNTGELFF.

The chain combines TRBV5-1 with TRBJ2-4, with a tentative D call TRBD2 (6 bases). CDR1 and CDR2 (germline): SGHRS, YFSETQ. CDR3 size: 14 residues. Trimming removed 0 bases from V and 7 bases from J, with 11 bases in between. CDR3 residues: CASSLAFAGNIQYF. CDR3 DNA: TGCGCCAGCAGCTTGGCCTTCGCGGGGAACATTCAGTACTTC.

The sample holds a few counts of this clone. The CDR3 coding sequence is TGTGCCAGCAGTTTACCTGGGGTTAGCGGGAGTTTTAGGTCCTACGAGCAGTACTTC. The encoded protein is CASSLPGVSGSFRSYEQYF. The genes are TRBV28 and TRBJ2-7, with TRBD2 matching 9 bases. CDR1 and CDR2 from the germline V gene are MDHEN and SYDVKM. The CDR3 length is 19 residues. Trimming at V came to 2 bases and at J to 1 base, leaving 15 bases not matched to a gene.

The V gene is TRBV19, the J gene TRBJ2-5, with 12 bases that match TRBD2. V was clipped by 4 bases and J by 5 bases; unmatched bases: 5. CDR1 LNHDA and CDR2 SQIVND come from the germline V gene (reference sequence). The CDR3 consists of 15 residues. CDR3 nucleotide sequence: TGTGCCAGTAGTACTAGCGGGAGGGCCGGGGAGACCCAGTACTTC. It encodes CASSTSGRAGETQYF.

The chain has TRBV27 and TRBJ1-5; tentatively, D is TRBD1 (6 bases). Trimming left V 5 bases short and J 5 bases short, with 13 bases between. CDR1 is MNHEY and CDR2 is SMNVEV in the germline V gene (reference sequence). The CDR3 covers 14 residues. The DNA for the CDR3 is TGTGCCAGCAGTGGGCGGACAGCAGATCAGCCCCAGCATTTT. Amino acids: CASSGRTADQPQHF.

This sequence joins TRBV1 and TRBJ2-7; the DNA was not compared with TRBD2, the D call given in the table. TRBV1 is described as a pseudogene. This CDR3 is built from 16 residues. CDR3 coding DNA: TGCACCAGCAGCCAACCCTCTAGCGGGAGGGCCCACGAGCAGTACTTC. Its translation: CTSSQPSSGRAHEQYF.

The chain couples TRBV7-3 to TRBJ1-4; 7 bases line up with TRBD1. The CDR3 is made up of 15 amino acids. With V trimmed by 3 bases and J by 17 bases, 18 bases remained unmatched. Germline V gives CDR1 SGHTA, CDR2 FQGTGA. The CDR3 DNA sequence: TGTGCCAGCAGCTTTCGGGCCATACAGGGGAACAGCCCCTTTTTT. This encodes CASSFRAIQGNSPFF. Full variable domain (missing parts from reference TRBV7-3 and TRBJ1-4): GAGVSQTPSNKVTEKGKYVELRCDPISGHTALYWYRQSLGQGPEFLIYFQGTGAADDSGLPNDRFFAVRPEGSVSTLKIQRTERGDSAVYLCASSFRAIQGNSPFFGSGTQLSVL.

The V call is TRBV28, the J call TRBJ2-1, with 15 bases aligning to TRBD2. This CDR3 has 23 amino acids. V lost 4 bases and J lost 0; bases outside the gene matches: 19. Germline V gene sequence: CDR1 MDHEN, CDR2 SYDVKM. This chain's CDR3 is CASSSGLAGGPSSLFRSYNEQFF. As DNA, the CDR3 is TGTGCCAGCAGTTCCGGACTAGCGGGAGGGCCTAGTAGTCTGTTTCGCTCCTACAATGAGCAGTTCTTC.

With respect to this clone: Other DNA sequences in the same sample also yield this CDR3. The J gene is TRBJ2-3, the V gene TRBV28, with 8 bases matching TRBD2. Germline values: CDR1 MDHEN, CDR2 SYDVKM. CDR3 length: 16 amino acids. Trimming cost V 0 bases and J 2 bases; bases outside gene matches: 4. The CDR3 nucleotides are TGTGCCAGCAGTTTATGGGCTAGCGGGTCCACAGATACGCAGTATTTT. Protein product: CASSLWASGSTDTQYF.

This chain links TRBV7-2 with TRBJ1-2; D is possibly TRBD1 (6 bases). V gave up 5 bases and J gave up 5 bases, with 24 bases separating them. This CDR3 has 17 residues. The germline V gene encodes CDR1 SGHTA and CDR2 FQGNSA. CDR3 DNA sequence: TGTGCCAGCAGCCGTACAGGGTTCTCGGCCTTCGAATATGGCTACACCTTC. Its protein is CASSRTGFSAFEYGYTF.

This clone occurred once. This chain uses TRBV4-1 with TRBJ2-1; weak D call: TRBD2 (7 bases). This CDR3 contains 14 residues. Trimming left V 2 bases short and J 13 bases short, with 18 bases between. CDR1 MGHRA and CDR2 YSYEKL come from the germline V gene. CDR3 residues: CASSQRTRETGQFF. CDR3 nucleotides: TGCGCCAGCAGCCAAAGGACGCGGGAGACAGGCCAGTTCTTC.

The chain employs TRBV25-1 and TRBJ1-1; 11 bases line up with TRBD1. V trimming: 5 bases; J trimming: 6 bases; junction bases outside the gene matches: 8. The CDR3 totals 15 residues. Germline assignment: CDR1 MGHDK and CDR2 SYGVNS. In nucleotides, the CDR3 is TGTGCCAGCAGTTACGCCGGGACAGGGGGACCTGAAGCTTTCTTT. Translating gives CASSYAGTGGPEAFF.

This clone occurred once. V is TRBV23-1 and J is TRBJ1-4; 7 bases agree with TRBD1. TRBV23-1 is filed as an ORF, its function uncertain. The CDR3 has 18 residues. The J segment lost 0 bases and the V segment lost 2 bases, leaving 9 bases of the junction unmatched. The CDR3 sequence is CASSQKQGRQATNEKLFF. The CDR3 DNA follows: TGCGCCAGCAGTCAAAAACAGGGGCGCCAGGCAACTAATGAAAAACTGTTTTTT.

The rearrangement joins TRBV19 to TRBJ2-7, with 7 bases matching TRBD1. V was pared by 5 bases and J by 0 bases, with 4 bases of the junction left unmatched. Germline V lookup: CDR1 LNHDA, CDR2 SQIVND (reference sequence). The CDR3 extends over 14 amino acids. CDR3 nucleotides: TGTGCCAGTAGTGCAGGACAGGTCTCCTACGAGCAGTACTTC. Translating gives CASSAGQVSYEQYF.

This clone was detected only once. The chain employs TRBV27 and TRBJ2-1; perhaps TRBD2 as D (5 bases). With 7 bases removed from V and 2 bases from J, the gap between germline ends came to 9 bases. Germline V CDR1 and CDR2: MNHEY, SMNVEV (reference sequence). The CDR3 has 13 residues. The chain's CDR3 is CASNGNPYNEQFF. As DNA, the CDR3 is TGTGCCAGCAACGGGAATCCCTACAATGAGCAGTTCTTC.

This chain connects TRBV19 to TRBJ2-3; tentative D call: TRBD2 (6 bases). Per germline, CDR1 LNHDA and CDR2 SQIVND (reference sequence). V gave up 5 bases and J gave up 1 base, with 10 bases separating them. The length of the CDR3 is 14 residues. The CDR3 reads CASSASSGTDTQYF. Here the CDR3 DNA reads TGTGCCAGTAGTGCTTCTAGCGGCACAGATACGCAGTATTTT.

This sequence joins TRBV7-2 and TRBJ1-2; 9 nucleotides align to TRBD1. CDR1 is SGHTA, CDR2 FQGNSA, per germline. V lost 5 bases, J lost 7 bases, and 11 bases stayed unmatched. CDR3 length: 15 amino acids. CDR3 loop: CASSEPGQGRSGYTF. CDR3 sequence (DNA): TGTGCCAGCAGCGAACCCGGACAGGGGAGGAGTGGCTACACCTTC.

V is TRBV19 and J is TRBJ2-2, with D perhaps matching TRBD1 (7 bases). V was clipped by 5 bases and J by 7 bases, with 23 bases between them. Germline V gene lookup returns CDR1 LNHDA and CDR2 SQIVND (reference sequence). The CDR3 loop spans 17 amino acids. Written as DNA, the CDR3 is TGTGCCAGTAGTCTGGAGGGGGCGGGGAAGCGAGGCGGGGAGCTGTTTTTT. It yields the protein CASSLEGAGKRGGELFF.